A selection of T cell receptor beta chains follows, all from one sample in a study of OX40 agonist ivuxolimab in advanced cancers. Profiling relied on immunoSEQ multiplex PCR, and the TCRdb table lists in-frame clones only, not all of them. The sample contains fewer than 15,000 clones, roughly 87% of which appear only once. The material was CD4+ or CD8+ T cells sorted from blood, obtained in a trial of the OX40 agonist ivuxolimab. These receptors all stem from an adult with an advanced solid tumor such as melanoma, head and neck, liver or kidney cancer. Both conserved end residues are part of each CDR3. The D gene is left open where the match is weak. Clone size is not always given. Where it is, it says once, few, many or a class for expanded clones.

abundance,d_gene,v_gene,j_gene,CDR3nt,CDR3aa
NA,NA,TRBV11-3,TRBJ2-1,TGTGCCAGCAGCTTACAAGGGAATGAGCAGTTCTTC,CASSLQGNEQFF
NA,TRBD2,TRBV2,TRBJ2-1,TGTGCCAGCTCCAGACTAGCGGGGGGTCGCGCTGAGCAGTTCTTC,CASSRLAGGRAEQFF
NA,NA,TRBV7-9,TRBJ1-2,TGTGCCAGCAGCCTAGGCCCTGGGACGGTGGGCGAGGGCTACACCTTC,CASSLGPGTVGEGYTF
NA,TRBD2,TRBV27,TRBJ2-7,TGTGCCAGCAGTCCCCTGATACCTAGCGGGAGAATCTACGAGCAGTACTTC,CASSPLIPSGRIYEQYF
NA,TRBD2,TRBV2,TRBJ2-7,TGTGCCAGCAGTGCGAGACTAGCTGGCGAGCAGTACTTC,CASSARLAGEQYF
NA,TRBD1,TRBV27,TRBJ2-1,TGTGCCAGCAACTACCAGGGGGCGGCTTACAATGAGCAGTTCTTC,CASNYQGAAYNEQFF
NA,NA,TRBV9,TRBJ2-5,TGTGCCAGCAGCGTACGAGGGGGTCAAGAGACCCAGTACTTC,CASSVRGGQETQYF
NA,NA,TRBV5-4,TRBJ1-5,TGTGCCAGCAGCTTGGATGGGGTCTACAATCAGCCCCAGCATTTT,CASSLDGVYNQPQHF
NA,NA,TRBV15,TRBJ1-3,TGTGCCACCAGCAGAGATCGGGGATACGACAGGAGAAACACCATATATTTT,CATSRDRGYDRRNTIYF
NA,NA,TRBV5-6,TRBJ2-4,TGTGCCAGCAGCTTGGTTGGCGGTGGTGGCAACATTCAGTACTTC,CASSLVGGGGNIQYF
NA,NA,TRBV27,TRBJ1-4,TGTGCCAGCAGTTTATGGTGGGGAGAAAAACTGTTTTTT,CASSLWWGEKLFF
few,NA,TRBV30,TRBJ2-7,TGTGCCTGGAGTGTAGGGGCAGGGCCAGCCGAGCAGTACTTC,CAWSVGAGPAEQYF
NA,NA,TRBV7-9,TRBJ1-1,TGTGCCAGCAGCTTGGGGACTGAAGCTTTCTTT,CASSLGTEAFF
NA,NA,TRBV11-3,TRBJ1-1,TGTGCCAGCAGCTTAGATCCAGGGATGAACACTGAAGCTTTCTTT,CASSLDPGMNTEAFF
NA,NA,TRBV7-6,TRBJ2-1,TGTGCCAGCAGCTCGCACCACGGGCAGTACAATGAGCAGTTCTTC,CASSSHHGQYNEQFF
NA,TRBD2,TRBV11-2,TRBJ2-1,TGTGCCAGCAGCCAGCCTAGGGCGGGAGGAAACTACAATGAGCAGTTCTTC,CASSQPRAGGNYNEQFF
NA,NA,TRBV6-5,TRBJ2-5,TGTGCCAGCAGTTCGACAGCTTTCCAAGAGACCCAGTACTTC,CASSSTAFQETQYF
NA,NA,TRBV7-9,TRBJ1-2,TGTGCCAGCAGCTTAGCGGTAGGGGTTGGCTACACCTTC,CASSLAVGVGYTF
few,NA,TRBV15,TRBJ1-1,TGTGCCACCAGTGACCAGGGACTAAACACTGAAGCTTTCTTT,CATSDQGLNTEAFF
NA,TRBD1,TRBV15,TRBJ2-5,TGTGCCACCAGCAGAGATCGGGACAGGGGCCAAGAGACCCAGTACTTC,CATSRDRDRGQETQYF
NA,TRBD2,TRBV10-3,TRBJ2-1,TGTGCCATCCTGGGAGCGGGAGGAGGCTCCTACAATGAGCAGTTCTTC,CAILGAGGGSYNEQFF
NA,NA,TRBV9,TRBJ2-2,TGTGCCAGCAGCGTAGTGATCTCCGGGGAGCTGTTTTTT,CASSVVISGELFF